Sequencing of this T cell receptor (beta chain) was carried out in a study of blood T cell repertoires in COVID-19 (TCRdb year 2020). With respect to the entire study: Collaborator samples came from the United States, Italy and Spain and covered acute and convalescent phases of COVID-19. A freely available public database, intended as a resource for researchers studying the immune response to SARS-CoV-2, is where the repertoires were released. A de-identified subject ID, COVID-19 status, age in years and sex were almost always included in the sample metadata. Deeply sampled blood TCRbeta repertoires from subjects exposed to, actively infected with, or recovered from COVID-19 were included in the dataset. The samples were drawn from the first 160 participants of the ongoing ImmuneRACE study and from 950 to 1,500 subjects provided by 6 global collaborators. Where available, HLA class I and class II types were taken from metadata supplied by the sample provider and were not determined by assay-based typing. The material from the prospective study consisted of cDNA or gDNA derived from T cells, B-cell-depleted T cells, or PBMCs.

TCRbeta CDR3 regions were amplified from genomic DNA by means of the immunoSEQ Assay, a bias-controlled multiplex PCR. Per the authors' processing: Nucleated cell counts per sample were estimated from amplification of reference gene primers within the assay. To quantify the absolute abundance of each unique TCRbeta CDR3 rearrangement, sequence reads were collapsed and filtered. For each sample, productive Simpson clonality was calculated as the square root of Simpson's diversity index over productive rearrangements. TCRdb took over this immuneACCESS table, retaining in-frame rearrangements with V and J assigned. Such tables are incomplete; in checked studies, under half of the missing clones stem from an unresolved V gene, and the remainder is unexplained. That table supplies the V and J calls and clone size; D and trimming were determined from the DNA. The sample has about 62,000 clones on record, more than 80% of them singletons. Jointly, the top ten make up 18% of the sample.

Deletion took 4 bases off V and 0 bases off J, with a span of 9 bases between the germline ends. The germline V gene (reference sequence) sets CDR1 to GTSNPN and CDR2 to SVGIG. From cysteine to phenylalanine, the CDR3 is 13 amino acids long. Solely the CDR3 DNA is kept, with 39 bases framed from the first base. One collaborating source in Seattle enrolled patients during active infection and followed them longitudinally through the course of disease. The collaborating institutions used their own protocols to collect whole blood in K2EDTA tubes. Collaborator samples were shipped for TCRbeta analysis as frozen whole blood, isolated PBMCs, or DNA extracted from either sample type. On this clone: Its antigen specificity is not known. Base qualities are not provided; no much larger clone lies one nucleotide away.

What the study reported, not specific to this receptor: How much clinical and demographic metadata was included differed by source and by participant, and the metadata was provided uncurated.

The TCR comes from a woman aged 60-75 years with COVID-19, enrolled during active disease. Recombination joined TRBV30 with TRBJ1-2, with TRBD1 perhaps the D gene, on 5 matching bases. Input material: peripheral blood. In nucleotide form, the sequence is TGTGCCTGGACAGGGAATTCTAACTATGGCTACACCTTC. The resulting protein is CAWTGNSNYGYTF.